This T cell receptor beta chain was captured by sequencing in a study of T cell responses to AZD1222 COVID-19 vaccine. Study outcomes and limitations: Repertoire sampling was restricted to post-peak T cell response timepoints. With dominance at 160-218 and 743-854, vaccine-associated CD4 TCRs spanned spike.

Some clones are missing from TCRdb's copy, which holds only in-frame ones; the method was immunoSEQ multiplex PCR. In the table there are more than 85,000 clones, approximately 88% of which are singletons. With respect to this clone: Its antigen is unknown.

Sequenced material: peripheral blood, taken 28 days after the second AZD1222 dose. The TCR originated in an adult who received the AZD1222 COVID-19 vaccine.

CDR3 protein: CASSKRGGQETQYF. The CDR3 nucleotides read TGTGCCAGCAGCAAACGAGGGGGACAAGAGACCCAGTACTTC. J is TRBJ2-5 and V is TRBV7-8; a weak D match, TRBD1 (6 bases). Trimming cost V 5 bases and J 2 bases, with 12 bases left between them. This CDR3 region has 14 residues. In germline, CDR1 is SGHVS, CDR2 FQNEAQ.